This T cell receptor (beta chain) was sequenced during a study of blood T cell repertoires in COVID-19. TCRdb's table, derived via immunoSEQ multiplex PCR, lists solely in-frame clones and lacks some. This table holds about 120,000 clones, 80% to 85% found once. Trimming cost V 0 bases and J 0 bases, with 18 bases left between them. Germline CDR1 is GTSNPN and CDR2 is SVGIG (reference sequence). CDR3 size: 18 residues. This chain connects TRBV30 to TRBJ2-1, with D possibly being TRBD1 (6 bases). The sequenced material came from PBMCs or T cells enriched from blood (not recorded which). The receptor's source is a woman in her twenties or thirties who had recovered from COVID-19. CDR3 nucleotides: TGTGCCTGGAGTGTACGATCGGACAGAAGCAACTCCTACAATGAGCAGTTCTTC. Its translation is CAWSVRSDRSNSYNEQFF.